One and the same sample provided the 5 T cell receptor beta chains below, sequenced in a study of shared clonotypes between healthy human individuals. Clones were read by immunoSEQ multiplex PCR, and TCRdb kept only the in-frame ones, dropping some. The data contain just over 2,000,000 clones, 85% to 95% of them singletons. Terminally differentiated effector memory CD45RA+ cells were excluded from the naive CD8 cells, which were CD45RO-negative and positively selected for CCR7. The specimen was naive CD8+ T cells sorted from blood. All receptors come from a man aged 18 to 29 in good health.

The V and J genes are TRBV6-5 and TRBJ2-3; unclear D gene. This CDR3 contains 15 residues. Trimming removed 7 bases from V and 2 bases from J, with 16 bases in between. CDR1 is MNHEY, CDR2 SVGAGI, per germline. Here the CDR3 reads CASKAWAYPTDTQYF. In DNA, the CDR3 is TGTGCCAGCAAGGCATGGGCTTATCCCACAGATACGCAGTATTTT.

The chain employs TRBV4-3 and TRBJ2-5; no clear D gene. CDR1 is LGHNA and CDR2 is YSLEER in the germline V gene. This CDR3 contains 15 residues. V lost 0 bases to trimming and J lost 4 bases, with 12 bases between them. For the CDR3, the DNA is TGCGCCAGCAGCCAAGATCCTAGGGAAGGAGAGACCCAGTACTTC. Protein product: CASSQDPREGETQYF.

V and J are TRBV25-1 and TRBJ2-1, with 7 bases lining up with TRBD2. Unmatched junction bases numbered 5, after V lost 3 bases and J lost 6 bases. Germline CDR1 is MGHDK and CDR2 is SYGVNS. The CDR3 runs to 14 residues. CDR3 DNA sequence: TGTGCCAGCAGTGATGCCTCGGGGGGCAATGAGCAGTTCTTC. Its translation: CASSDASGGNEQFF.

V and J are TRBV11-2 and TRBJ2-7; 9 positions agree with TRBD1. The CDR3 length is 15 residues. Germline CDR1 reads SGHAT; CDR2 reads FQNNGV. V lost 6 bases, J lost 3 bases, and 9 bases stayed unmatched. The CDR3 DNA reads TGTGCCAGCAGACCCCGCCGGACAGGGGACTACGAGCAGTACTTC. Translated: CASRPRRTGDYEQYF.

The rearrangement links TRBV10-3 to TRBJ2-3; 11 nucleotides line up with TRBD2. This CDR3 region has 17 residues. With 2 bases clipped from V and 5 bases from J, the junction kept 9 bases outside the gene matches. Germline V gene data show CDR1 as ENHRY and CDR2 as SYGVKD. The CDR3 here is CAISENLGGLAEDTQYF. For the CDR3, the DNA is TGTGCCATCAGTGAGAACCTTGGGGGACTAGCGGAAGATACGCAGTATTTT.